This T cell receptor beta chain was captured in a study of Tregs in tolerant kidney transplant recipients. Thawed PBMCs were FACS-sorted into unstimulated CD4+CD25+CD127- regulatory T cells, CD4+CD25- non-regulatory cells, CD4 and CD8 cells. Here immunoSEQ multiplex PCR was the method, and the copy in TCRdb shows in-frame clones only, minus some. The sample yields some 240,000 clones, 84% seen once. Study-wide points: Validation in larger populations is needed because few patients were studied.

This CDR3 is 14 amino acids long. In germline, CDR1 is SGHVS, CDR2 FNYEAQ. Trimming took 4 bases from V and 6 from J, leaving 13 bases between them. Note on this clone: Its specificity is unknown.

The receptor was isolated from a human donor in good health. The sequencing input was CD4+ T cells from blood. The chain employs TRBV7-6 and TRBJ2-1; either TRBD1 or TRBD2 may fit D (5 bases each). The DNA for the CDR3 is TGTGCCAGCAGCTACGGGACCTCACCCAATGAGCAGTTCTTC. Encoded protein: CASSYGTSPNEQFF.